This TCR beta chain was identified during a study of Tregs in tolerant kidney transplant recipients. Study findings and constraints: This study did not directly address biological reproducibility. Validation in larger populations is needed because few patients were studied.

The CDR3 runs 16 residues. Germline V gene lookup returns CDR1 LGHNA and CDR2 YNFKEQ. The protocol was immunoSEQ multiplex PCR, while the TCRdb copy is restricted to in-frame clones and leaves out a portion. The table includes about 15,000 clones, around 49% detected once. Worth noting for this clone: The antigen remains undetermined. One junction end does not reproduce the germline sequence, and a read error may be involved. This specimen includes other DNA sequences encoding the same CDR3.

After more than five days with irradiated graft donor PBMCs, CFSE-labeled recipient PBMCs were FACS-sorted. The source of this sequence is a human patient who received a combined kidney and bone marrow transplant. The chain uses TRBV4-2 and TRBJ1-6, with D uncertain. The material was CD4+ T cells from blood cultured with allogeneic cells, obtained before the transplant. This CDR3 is CASSQDGPVHNSPLHF. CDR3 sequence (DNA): TGTGCCAGCAGCCAAGATGGCCCAGTACATAATTCCCCCCTCCACTTT.